These 27 T cell receptor beta chains came from one sample sequenced in a study of human T cells and chemical hapten exposure. One entry per CDR3 protein results from TCRdb running MiXCR on the RACE reads. The data hold approximately 370,000 distinct CDR3 sequences, with about 5.4% observed a single time. Time point given: pre-sensitization, week 0. Specified treatment: therapeutic diphenylcyclopropenone sensitization with weekly scalp DPC. The starting material was whole blood, obtained in connection with sensitization to the hapten diphenylcyclopropenone (DPC). The source of these receptors is a woman aged 18-35 years with alopecia areata. Some clones in this sample may be carry-over from other donors' samples.

This clonotype appeared many times. This sequence joins TRBV9 and TRBJ1-1, with D unresolved. CDR1 and CDR2 from the germline V gene are SGDLS and YYNGEE. The CDR3 runs 13 residues. Trimming removed 1 base at V and 0 bases at J, with 4 bases between. For the CDR3, the DNA is TGTGCCAGCAGCGTATGGATGAACACTGAAGCTTTCTTT. Encoded protein: CASSVWMNTEAFF.

About this clonotype itself: Given a much more abundant clone one base away, this may be a read error. The chain carries TRBV2 and TRBJ2-6; no clear D gene. Germline V gives CDR1 SNHLY, CDR2 FYNNEI. The CDR3 runs 17 residues. The CDR3 region has the DNA TGTGTCAGCAGTGAAGACGTCGGGTTCTCTGGGGCCAACGTCCTGACTTTC. Its translation is CVSSEDVGFSGANVLTF.

The genes are TRBV12-3 or TRBV12-4 and TRBJ2-7; D uncertain. With 6 bases removed from V and 2 bases from J, the gap between germline ends came to 14 bases. This CDR3 has 14 amino acids. The CDR3 coding sequence is TGTGCCAGCAGGAAGACCCGGGCCCCCTACGAGCAGTACTTC. It encodes CASRKTRAPYEQYF.

The genes are TRBV4-1 and TRBJ2-7; D remains unclear. The CDR3 consists of 14 residues. Trimming took 4 bases from V and 7 from J, leaving 17 bases between them. Germline V gene lookup returns CDR1 MGHRA and CDR2 YSYEKL. The CDR3 region has the DNA TGCGCCAGCAGCCCTGTAGCAGGACCTCGGGAGCAGTACTTC. It codes for CASSPVAGPREQYF.

This clonotype was recorded a few times. CDR3 sequence (DNA): TGTGCCAGCAGTTACGCGAGCAGACGCGCCACTGAAGCTTTCTTT. This gives the protein CASSYASRRATEAFF. This chain connects TRBV6-2 or TRBV6-3 to TRBJ1-1; D unresolved. V shed 2 bases and J shed 4 bases, with 14 bases lying between them. The CDR3 is 15 amino acids. In germline, CDR1 is MNHEY, CDR2 SVGEGT.

The sample holds many counts of this clonotype. The chain recombines TRBV29-1 with TRBJ2-1; D remains unclear. V lost 4 bases and J 0 bases, leaving 10 bases between the germline ends. The CDR3 has 14 amino acids. Germline CDR1 reads SQVTM; CDR2 reads ANQGSEA. CDR3 coding DNA: TGCAGCGTTGCTGACGGCGACTCCTACAATGAGCAGTTCTTC. Residues: CSVADGDSYNEQFF.

This clonotype occurred many times. The chain employs TRBV3-1 and TRBJ2-1; 8 nucleotides line up with TRBD2. Germline assignment: CDR1 LGHDT and CDR2 YNNKEL (reference sequence). The CDR3 totals 15 residues. The ends lost 4 bases at V and 7 bases at J; junction bases unmatched: 9. The CDR3 loop is CASSLSGGYSNEQFF. DNA of the CDR3: TGTGCCAGCAGCCTCAGCGGGGGTTACTCTAATGAGCAGTTCTTC.

This clonotype was picked up a small number of times. The gene calls are TRBV12-3 or TRBV12-4 and TRBJ1-3; TRBD1 might be the D (5 bases). The CDR3 runs to 16 residues. The ends were cut back, 5 bases at V and 0 bases at J, with 14 bases in the middle. The CDR3 DNA sequence: TGTGCCAGCAGTCCTCGGGACCGGAGCTCTGGAAACACCATATATTTT. Encoded protein: CASSPRDRSSGNTIYF.

J is TRBJ1-2 and V is TRBV20-1; 9 nucleotides line up with TRBD1. CDR3 length: 16 residues. Germline V lookup: CDR1 DFQATT, CDR2 SNEGSKA (reference sequence). Trimming removed 0 bases from V and 5 bases from J; junction bases left unmatched: 10. DNA for the CDR3: TGCAGTGCTAGAGATTACGGACAGGGGATCGTTTATGGCTACACCTTC. Translated, it gives CSARDYGQGIVYGYTF.

This clonotype has more than one count but fewer than ten. The rearrangement links TRBV29-1 to TRBJ2-7; TRBD1 is a possible D gene (7 bases). Trimming pared 2 bases from V and 6 bases from J, leaving 14 bases between. The CDR3 is 13 amino acids. Germline lookup yields CDR1 SQVTM and CDR2 ANQGSEA. CDR3 residues: CSVERLQGGEQYF. CDR3 sequence (DNA): TGCAGCGTTGAAAGGCTCCAGGGGGGCGAGCAGTACTTC.

This clonotype was recorded at least ten times. The gene calls are TRBV12-3 or TRBV12-4 and TRBJ2-1; D ambiguous. V lost 3 bases to trimming and J lost 10 bases, with 10 bases between them. The CDR3 totals 12 residues. The CDR3 loop is CASSFQMGEQFF. The CDR3 coding sequence is TGTGCCAGCAGTTTTCAGATGGGCGAGCAGTTCTTC.

The gene calls are TRBV29-1 and TRBJ2-3; no clear D. CDR3 length: 11 amino acids. The V end was cut by 5 bases, the J end by 9 bases, with 12 bases between. CDR1 is SQVTM, CDR2 ANQGSEA, per germline. CDR3 region: CSVPWGGTQYF. The CDR3 coding sequence is TGCAGCGTTCCATGGGGTGGGACGCAGTATTTT.

This clonotype was detected ten times or more. V gene TRBV28 combines with J gene TRBJ1-1; D not certain. The V gene's germline CDR1 is MDHEN and CDR2 SYDVKM. The germline V and J ends were trimmed by 2 bases and 4 bases, with 5 bases remaining between them. The CDR3 length is 12 residues. DNA of the CDR3: TGTGCCAGCAGTTTAATTCGCACTGAAGCTTTCTTT. It yields the protein CASSLIRTEAFF.

This clonotype occurred once. This chain connects TRBV6-1 to TRBJ2-7, with D perhaps TRBD2 (5 bases). The germline gives CDR1 MNHNS, CDR2 SASEGT. V was cut by 4 bases and J by 0 bases, with 22 bases left in between. The CDR3 contains 18 residues. The CDR3 sequence is CASSVTRTPRYSSYEQYF. The CDR3 DNA reads as TGTGCCAGCAGTGTAACTAGAACCCCGCGGTACTCCTCCTACGAGCAGTACTTC.

This clonotype appeared many times. The chain joins TRBV6-5 to TRBJ1-1; D is uncertain. The CDR3 is made up of 13 amino acids. Trimming stripped 2 bases from V and 4 bases from J, with 8 bases between. Germline V CDR1 and CDR2: MNHEY, SVGAGI. CDR3 sequence (DNA): TGTGCCAGCAGTTACGGACGGTTCACTGAAGCTTTCTTT. Translating it yields CASSYGRFTEAFF.

The sample holds many counts of this clonotype. This chain uses TRBV12-3 or TRBV12-4 with TRBJ1-2; D gene unclear. V lost 4 bases and J lost 8, with 11 bases in between. CDR3 length: 12 amino acids. In nucleotides, the CDR3 is TGTGCCAGCAGTTCACCGGGTGGGGGCTACACCTTC. Amino acid sequence: CASSSPGGGYTF.

The genes are TRBV3-1 and TRBJ1-4, with D maybe TRBD1 (5 bases). Per germline, CDR1 LGHDT and CDR2 YNNKEL (reference sequence). The CDR3 consists of 17 residues. V was trimmed by 0 bases and J by 8 bases, leaving 19 bases between them. CDR3: CASSQDYGQGGREKLFF. DNA of the CDR3: TGTGCCAGCAGCCAAGATTACGGGCAGGGAGGACGGGAAAAACTGTTTTTT.

This clonotype was detected a few times. The rearrangement uses TRBV7-2 and TRBJ2-3; weak D call: TRBD2 (6 bases). Trimming removed 1 base from V and 9 bases from J, with 11 bases in between. Germline V gene data show CDR1 as SGHTA and CDR2 as FQGNSA. The length of the CDR3 is 13 residues. The CDR3 sequence is CASSLDGGRTQYF. The CDR3 DNA follows: TGTGCCAGCAGCTTAGATGGGGGGAGGACGCAGTATTTT.

The V gene is TRBV2, the J gene TRBJ2-2; D call uncertain. Germline V CDR1 and CDR2: SNHLY, FYNNEI. The CDR3 totals 13 residues. With 2 bases removed from V and 5 bases from J, the gap between germline ends came to 6 bases. CDR3 sequence (DNA): TGTGCCAGCAGTGAATCAAGGACCGGGGAGCTGTTTTTT. Translated, it gives CASSESRTGELFF. Based on the CDR3 plus reference TRBV2 and TRBJ2-2, the full variable domain is EPEVTQTPSHQVTQMGQEVILRCVPISNHLYFYWYRQILGQKVEFLVSFYNNEISEKSEIFDDQFSVERPDGSNFTLKIRSTKLEDSAMYFCASSESRTGELFFGEGSRLTVL.

This clonotype occurred a few times. The rearrangement uses TRBV7-9 and TRBJ2-1; D is unresolved. The CDR3 is made up of 15 amino acids. Germline V gene data show CDR1 as SEHNR and CDR2 as FQNEAQ (reference sequence). Deletions cut 3 bases from V and 8 bases from J, with 17 bases between. The CDR3, as DNA: TGTGCCAGCAGCTTCCGGGCCCCGATCCAGGATGAGCAGTTCTTC. Translating gives CASSFRAPIQDEQFF.

A few counts support this clonotype. The genes are TRBV2 and TRBJ2-1; a possible D gene is TRBD2 (5 bases). CDR1 SNHLY and CDR2 FYNNEI come from the germline V gene. The CDR3 is 18 amino acids. Trimming removed 3 bases from V and 13 bases from J, with 31 bases in between. The CDR3 coding sequence is TGTGCCAGCAGTGAGCGGATTTTCGAGAGGGCGCGGAAGGAGGCCCAGTTCTTC. This codes for CASSERIFERARKEAQFF.

This clonotype showed up many times. CDR3 loop: CASSLARGTAQYF. The CDR3 DNA sequence: TGTGCCAGCAGTTTAGCGCGGGGGACGGCCCAGTACTTC. The chain recombines TRBV12-3 or TRBV12-4 with TRBJ2-5; 7 nucleotides line up with TRBD2. V dropped 0 bases and J dropped 9; count of bases not matched to a gene: 4. The CDR3 contains 13 residues.

This clonotype has at least ten counts. The rearrangement links TRBV5-1 to TRBJ2-2; no definite D call. Trimming removed 0 bases from V and 6 bases from J, with 12 bases in between. CDR3 size: 15 residues. In germline, CDR1 is SGHRS, CDR2 YFSETQ. The CDR3 nucleotides read TGCGCCAGCAGCTTGGAGGCAGTCCGGTCCGGGGAGCTGTTTTTT. It encodes CASSLEAVRSGELFF.

This clonotype has a count of ten or more. The V and J genes are TRBV29-1 and TRBJ1-1, with D tentatively TRBD1 (6 bases). The length of the CDR3 is 14 residues. Per the germline V gene, CDR1 is SQVTM and CDR2 is ANQGSEA. Trimming removed 1 base from V and 4 bases from J, with 13 bases in between. The CDR3 region has the DNA TGCAGCGTTGAAGGTCGGCAGGGGACCACTGAAGCTTTCTTT. Its translation: CSVEGRQGTTEAFF.

This clonotype appeared many times. J is TRBJ1-1 and V is TRBV6-2 or TRBV6-3; no clear D. CDR3 length: 14 residues. Germline-derived CDR1 and CDR2 are MNHEY and SVGEGT. Trimming took 0 bases from V and 0 from J, leaving 5 bases between them. The CDR3 reads CASSYSQLNTEAFF. The CDR3 DNA is TGTGCCAGCAGTTACTCTCAGCTGAACACTGAAGCTTTCTTT.

This clonotype was counted a few times. V usage is TRBV3-1 and J usage is TRBJ1-4, with D possibly being TRBD1 (5 bases). V gave up 2 bases and J gave up 8 bases, with 15 bases separating them. The CDR3 is made up of 15 amino acids. Per germline, CDR1 LGHDT and CDR2 YNNKEL (reference sequence). Here the CDR3 DNA reads TGTGCCAGCAGCCAAACCAAAAGGAGGGGCGAAAAACTGTTTTTT. Translated, it gives CASSQTKRRGEKLFF.

The chain couples TRBV6-2 or TRBV6-3 to TRBJ2-3, with D perhaps matching TRBD2 (8 bases). The germline V gene encodes CDR1 MNHEY and CDR2 SVGEGT. V was clipped by 2 bases and J by 1 base, with 31 bases between them. The CDR3 length is 22 residues. For the CDR3, the DNA is TGTGCCAGCAGTTACCCCTCCGGGCGGCGGGGGGCGACAGGGAGGGGCACAGATACGCAGTATTTT. This codes for CASSYPSGRRGATGRGTDTQYF.